This T cell receptor (beta chain) emerged from a study of shared clonotypes between healthy human individuals (dated by TCRdb to the early 2020s). Background on the whole study: The cohort comprised a couple of women and three men aged 18 to 49 years. For each donor, CD4 naive and CD4 memory were each given three plates, CD8 naive was given two plates, and CD8 memory was given one plate. Blood TCR repertoires of about five healthy adults were deeply sequenced to estimate repertoire size and the extent of clonotype sharing between individuals. Different laboratories and diverse techniques were used to prepare libraries and sequence TCR repertoires, to increase sequencing depth and limit assay-specific biases. Each donor's leukapheresis produced roughly between roughly 0.85 and 9.5 billion PBMCs. Study-wide conclusions, independent of this receptor: Sampling was limited to blood, and TCR repertoires in tissue likely differ from TCR repertoires in blood. Rarefaction of sorted-subset datasets indicated incomplete sequencing despite the large sequencing depth. Compared with non-shared clonotypes, the clonotypes found in all four sorted-subset donors had higher generation probabilities. Estimated clonotype richness was generally larger for naive than for memory subsets. When a handful of donors were compared, the shared fraction of clonotypes was around 5.1% for naive CD4, 3.5% to 4% for naive CD8, about 2.4% for memory CD4, and less than 0.45% for memory CD8. Pairwise subsampling indicated that sequencing depth was expected to affect the degree of clonotype sharing among donors. The genetic and exposure-history diversity represented was limited by the small number of donors.

Using the deep immunoSEQ assay, TCR CDR3 regions were amplified from genomic DNA by multiplex PCR. Genomic DNA extracted from each cell subset was distributed evenly over all wells of several immunoSEQ 96-well plates, and each plate served as one replicate. For sorted subsets, each replicate PCR was loaded with approximately 0.2 ug genomic DNA, equivalent to 30,000 to 35,000 T cell genomes. Purified libraries were quantified with a Qubit 3.0 fluorometer, sized on a Bioanalyzer 2100, and re-quantified with the KAPA Library Quantification kit. A separate single-read 150-cycle Illumina NextSeq 550 flow cell was used to sequence each immunoSEQ 96-well plate. In the authors' own workflow: The immunoSEQ output contained only junctional sequences without quality scores, so filtering could not match that applied to full-length reads. To assign V/J genes and CDR3, sequences were annotated against IMGT germline references using PyIR, a Python wrapper for IgBLAST v1.9. Reads with weak V/J assignments (E-value above 1e-6), missing CDR3, stop codons, out-of-frame junctions, or ambiguous translated residues were removed. V3J clonotypes were defined as sequences sharing an identical inferred V gene, J gene, and CDR3 amino acid sequence. Percentage overlap between repertoires was calculated by dividing the number of shared unique clonotypes by the size of the smaller repertoire. RTK rarefaction, the Chao1 estimator, and Recon v2.1 estimates of unobserved clonotypes were used to assess repertoire richness. For all TCRbeta clonotypes obtained by the gDNA method from a handful of donors, generation probabilities were computed with OLGA. TCRdb provides this immuneACCESS table in a form limited to in-frame rearrangements. Some clones are lacking; in checked studies, under half of them reflect an unresolved V gene, and why the rest are absent is not known. V, J and clone size were drawn from that table, and D and trimming were deduced from the DNA. Here the sample has 600,000 to 750,000 clones; 90% occur a single time. The ten most abundant clones make up 30% to 35% of the sample.

Comment on this clone: There is no known antigen for this receptor. There are no base qualities to consult, and no much larger clone falls within one base.

Donors were healthy HIV-negative adults with no recently reported acute infections or vaccinations. All donors were Caucasian adults living in Nashville, Tennessee, USA. CD8 memory samples combined magnetically selected CD45RO+ cells with CCR7-negative CD45RA+ effector memory (TemRA) cells. Blood was obtained by leukapheresis, after which PBMCs were separated by Ficoll-Histopaque density gradient centrifugation and cryopreserved in liquid nitrogen vapor phase. Purity and quantity of every magnetically sorted T cell population were checked by analytical flow cytometry. Genomic DNA was isolated from every sorted fraction and measured by UV absorbance on a Nanodrop 2000c. Reading the germline V gene gives CDR1 SQVTM and CDR2 ANQGSEA. For this chain, trimming is 4 bases at the V end and 7 bases at the J end, and the number of junction bases without a gene match is 3. Its CDR3 holds 11 amino acids, cysteine through phenylalanine. Only the CDR3 region is kept as DNA, spanning 33 bases read in frame from base 1.

What was sequenced was memory CD8+ T cells from PBMCs. In the paper's terms, the cell subset or site label means: CD45RO+ cells pooled with CCR7-negative TemRA cells. This sequence originates from a man in his late teens or twenties in good health. Some clones in this sample may be carry-over from other donors' samples. Recombination joined TRBV29-1 with TRBJ2-5; the junction holds 7 bases that match TRBD2. The sequence in DNA is TGCAGCGTTGCTGGGGAGGGGACCCAGTACTTC. Its translation reads: CSVAGEGTQYF. When the CDR3 is completed using the reference TRBV29-1 and TRBJ2-5 genes on either side, the full variable domain is SAVISQKPSRDICQRGTSLTIQCQVDSQVTMMFWYRQQPGQSLTLIATANQGSEATYESGFVIDKFPISRPNLTFSTLTVSNMSPEDSSIYLCSVAGEGTQYFGPGTRLLVL.